Below, one T cell receptor (beta chain) is given with its context. Antigen specificity is unknown. Only in-frame clones appear in the TCRdb table, and some are missing; sequencing was by immunoSEQ multiplex PCR. Here the sample spans approximately 400,000 clones, 96% being singletons. This record comes from a study of shared clonotypes between healthy human individuals. Study-wide context: Serving as donors were a couple of women and three men, whose ages spanned 18 to 49. Regarding the study as a whole: Clonotypes that were shared across a handful of donors made up roughly 5% of naive CD4 clonotypes. Expectations were that clonotype sharing among donors would be affected by sequencing depth. In contrast to clonotypes shared by all four donors, non-shared clonotypes had lower generation probabilities.

Trimming removed 4 bases from V and 3 bases from J, with 10 bases in between. The CDR3 is 13 amino acids. Germline lookup yields CDR1 MNHNY and CDR2 SVGAGI (reference sequence). The sequenced sample was memory CD8+ T cells sorted from blood. Specified subset: CD45RO+ cells pooled with CCR7-negative TemRA cells. This chain uses TRBV6-6 with TRBJ2-7; tentatively, D is TRBD1 (6 bases). The receptor comes from a man between 25 and 39 years old in good health. The CDR3 here is CASSWGRGYEQYF. The CDR3 nucleotides read TGTGCCAGCAGTTGGGGGCGAGGCTACGAGCAGTACTTC.